Each of the 30 T cell receptor beta chains below was sequenced from the same sample in a study of low-dose radiotherapy and immunotherapy resistance in tumors. Documented time point: after trial treatment. As to treatment: LDRT plus nivolumab, ipilimumab, low-dose cyclophosphamide and aspirin (RACIN trial). Alpha and beta chains were covered, as first-strand cDNA relied on TRAV- and TRBV-specific primers. PCR amplification of the TCRs was performed with Phusion for 20 PCR cycles, and it relied on a constant-region primer together with a V-primer adapter. In TCRdb, the reads were re-called with MiXCR into one record per CDR3 protein. The sample shows 95,000 to 100,000 distinct CDR3 sequences, around 21% of them seen only once. This material consisted of PBMCs, taken after low-dose radiotherapy plus immunotherapy. The receptors here all came from a male donor with prostate cancer.

This clonotype was seen repeatedly, ten times or more. The chain is built from TRBV2 and TRBJ1-5; a weak D match, TRBD1 (5 bases). Per germline, CDR1 SNHLY and CDR2 FYNNEI. V dropped 7 bases and J dropped 9 bases, with 16 bases sitting between them. The CDR3 consists of 13 residues. The CDR3 reads CASNDGTPMPQHF. The CDR3 coding sequence is TGTGCCAGCAATGACGGGACTCCGATGCCCCAGCATTTT.

The chain combines TRBV28 with TRBJ2-7; 10 nucleotides line up with TRBD2. The length of the CDR3 is 13 residues. The junction had 8 bases not matched to a gene; V was cut back by 6 bases and J by 9 bases. Germline loops: CDR1 MDHEN, CDR2 SYDVKM. DNA for the CDR3: TGTGCCAGCAGAACTAGCGGGGCAACTACGCAGTACTTC. Its protein is CASRTSGATTQYF.

This clonotype was counted ten times or more. V and J are TRBV14 and TRBJ1-2; no reliable D call. V lost 4 bases to trimming and J lost 3 bases, with 9 bases between them. Per germline, CDR1 SGHDN and CDR2 FVKESK. The CDR3 is made up of 13 amino acids. CDR3 loop: CASSLGLDYGYTF. Here the CDR3 DNA reads TGTGCCAGCAGCCTCGGGTTAGACTATGGCTACACCTTC.

The chain carries TRBV7-2 and TRBJ2-7; D unresolved. This CDR3 is 13 amino acids long. Deletions cut 3 bases from V and 3 bases from J, with 9 bases between. CDR1 and CDR2 (germline): SGHTA, FQGNSA. CDR3 region: CASSFGWGYEQYF. CDR3 sequence (DNA): TGTGCCAGCAGCTTCGGATGGGGCTACGAGCAGTACTTC.

This clonotype was observed a single time. The V and J genes are TRBV12-3 or TRBV12-4 and TRBJ1-2, with D possibly being TRBD1 (5 bases). V was pared by 5 bases and J by 7 bases, with 11 bases between. The CDR3 consists of 12 residues. The CDR3 loop is CASSRAGLGYTF. The CDR3, as DNA: TGTGCCAGCAGTAGGGCAGGGCTTGGCTACACCTTC.

This clonotype was picked up many times. The chain joins TRBV7-9 to TRBJ1-4, with a weak D call TRBD1 (6 bases). Germline CDR1 reads SEHNR; CDR2 reads FQNEAQ (reference sequence). The CDR3 sequence is 15 residues long. V lost 5 bases, J lost 4 bases, and 14 bases lay in between. CDR3 loop: CASSPGQSINEKLFF. The CDR3 nucleotides are TGTGCCAGCAGCCCCGGACAGAGTATTAATGAAAAACTGTTTTTT.

This clonotype was seen ten or more times. The chain recombines TRBV5-1 with TRBJ2-3; a weak D match, TRBD1 (6 bases). Between the trimmed V and J ends, which lost 7 bases and 0 bases, there was a span of 12 bases. Germline V gene lookup returns CDR1 SGHRS and CDR2 YFSETQ. The CDR3 sequence is 14 residues long. CDR3 coding DNA: TGCGCCAGCCGGGAAAGGGGGAGCACAGATACGCAGTATTTT. Translation gives CASRERGSTDTQYF.

V usage is TRBV7-2 and J usage is TRBJ2-3; 7 bases align to TRBD2. Looked up from germline, CDR1 is SGHTA and CDR2 is FQGNSA. The CDR3 loop spans 16 amino acids. The trim removed 2 bases at V and 0 bases at J, leaving 5 bases unmatched. The CDR3 loop is CASSLSLGGSTDTQYF. CDR3 nucleotide sequence: TGTGCCAGCAGCTTATCCCTGGGAGGGAGCACAGATACGCAGTATTTT. The full variable domain, completed using reference TRBV7-2 and TRBJ2-3, is GAGVSQSPSNKVTEKGKDVELRCDPISGHTALYWYRQSLGQGLEFLIYFQGNSAPDKSGLPSDRFSAERTGGSVSTLTIQRTQQEDSAVYLCASSLSLGGSTDTQYFGPGTRLTVL.

In regard to this clonotype: This likely came from a read error, as a far larger clone is one base away. The rearrangement links TRBV29-1 to TRBJ2-5; D tentatively fits TRBD1 or TRBD2 (5 bases each). V dropped 3 bases and J dropped 11 bases, with 22 bases sitting between them. Germline CDR1 SQVTM, CDR2 ANQGSEA. The CDR3 has 14 residues. The CDR3 protein is CSVDGDGEYNEQYF. As DNA, the CDR3 is TGCAGCGTTGATGGGGACGGGGAGTACAATGAGCAGTACTTC.

This clonotype was recorded many times. This sequence joins TRBV2 and TRBJ2-7; tentative D call: TRBD1 (6 bases). Germline loops: CDR1 SNHLY, CDR2 FYNNEI. Trimming cost V 7 bases and J 3 bases, with 13 bases left between them. CDR3 length: 13 amino acids. The CDR3 here is CASIRGEVYEQYF. Written as DNA, the CDR3 is TGTGCCAGCATCAGGGGCGAAGTCTACGAGCAGTACTTC.

V usage is TRBV6-1 and J usage is TRBJ1-4; 7 positions agree with TRBD1. The CDR3 has 15 amino acids. J gave up 0 bases and V 6 bases, and 4 bases lay outside the gene matches. Germline V CDR1 and CDR2: MNHNS, SASEGT. The CDR3 sequence: CASSRTGATNEKLFF. CDR3 nucleotide sequence: TGTGCCAGCAGCAGGACAGGAGCAACTAATGAAAAACTGTTTTTT.

V is TRBV6-2 or TRBV6-3 and J is TRBJ1-5; 7 nucleotides line up with TRBD1. Germline CDR1 reads MNHEY; CDR2 reads SVGEGT. V shed 8 bases and J 6 bases; nucleotides not matched to a gene: 1. The CDR3 totals 11 residues. The CDR3 protein is CASQGGQPQHF. CDR3 bases: TGTGCCAGCCAGGGGGGTCAGCCCCAGCATTTT.

This clonotype was seen many times. The chain has TRBV12-3 or TRBV12-4 and TRBJ2-3, with a tentative D call TRBD2 (5 bases). This CDR3 has 13 amino acids. V was shortened by 4 bases and J by 6 bases, with 11 bases between the two germline ends. CDR3 bases: TGTGCCAGCAGTTCCTCCGGGGTGGATACGCAGTATTTT. It translates to CASSSSGVDTQYF.

This clonotype was found many times. The chain couples TRBV11-2 to TRBJ2-2; the match to TRBD1 covers 8 bases. The CDR3 runs 15 residues. The germline gives CDR1 SGHAT, CDR2 FQNNGV. With V trimmed by 6 bases and J by 5 bases, 8 bases remained unmatched. The DNA for the CDR3 is TGTGCCAGCAGTCCGGGAGACAGGGGAACCGGGGAGCTGTTTTTT. Translated, it gives CASSPGDRGTGELFF. Drawing the rest from reference TRBV11-2 and TRBJ2-2, the complete variable domain is EAGVAQSPRYKIIEKRQSVAFWCNPISGHATLYWYQQILGQGPKLLIQFQNNGVVDDSQLPKDRFSAERLKGVDSTLKIQPAKLEDSAVYLCASSPGDRGTGELFFGEGSRLTVL.

This clonotype came up a few times. The gene calls are TRBV6-2 or TRBV6-3 and TRBJ2-1; D assignment may be TRBD1 or TRBD2 (5 bases each). V lost 2 bases and J 6 bases, leaving 17 bases between the germline ends. This CDR3 spans 16 amino acids. The germline V gene has CDR1 MNHEY and CDR2 SVGEGT. The CDR3 sequence is CASSYLVGIGGNEQFF. In DNA form, the CDR3 reads TGTGCCAGCAGTTACCTAGTCGGTATTGGGGGCAATGAGCAGTTCTTC.

This clonotype has more than one count but fewer than ten. Since a far larger clone is one base different, this is likely a read error. The genes are TRBV12-3 or TRBV12-4 and TRBJ2-5; weak D call: TRBD1 (5 bases). Trimming stripped 6 bases from V and 11 bases from J, with 22 bases between. This CDR3 is 14 amino acids long. CDR3: CASSLPQGHNEQYF. For the CDR3, the DNA is TGTGCCAGCAGCCTTCCGCAGGGCCACAATGAGCAGTACTTC.

The genes are TRBV3-1 and TRBJ2-2; D ambiguous. V lost 0 bases to trimming and J lost 2 bases, with 1 base between them. The CDR3 covers 13 residues. Germline values: CDR1 LGHDT, CDR2 YNNKEL (reference sequence). CDR3 in amino acids: CASSQENTGELFF. DNA for the CDR3: TGTGCCAGCAGCCAAGAAAACACCGGGGAGCTGTTTTTT.

This chain connects TRBV11-2 to TRBJ2-3; 9 bases line up with TRBD2. V was pared by 3 bases and J by 3 bases, with 13 bases of the junction left unmatched. CDR3 length: 18 amino acids. Germline loops: CDR1 SGHAT, CDR2 FQNNGV. CDR3: CASSFSGRRGGWTDTQYF. In DNA form, the CDR3 reads TGTGCCAGCAGCTTTAGTGGTCGGCGGGGGGGATGGACAGATACGCAGTATTTT.

This clonotype was seen only a few times. The chain combines TRBV27 with TRBJ2-1; D is unresolved. The germline V gene encodes CDR1 MNHEY and CDR2 SMNVEV (reference sequence). The CDR3 runs 14 residues. The germline V and J ends were trimmed by 0 bases and 7 bases, with 10 bases remaining between them. CDR3 residues: CASSLSPGWNEQFF. CDR3 sequence (DNA): TGTGCCAGCAGTTTATCCCCCGGGTGGAATGAGCAGTTCTTC.

This clonotype came up many times. This chain uses TRBV20-1 with TRBJ2-1; 9 nucleotides agree with TRBD1. CDR3 size: 16 residues. Germline V lookup: CDR1 DFQATT, CDR2 SNEGSKA (reference sequence). With V trimmed by 1 base and J by 5 bases, 9 bases remained unmatched. The CDR3 bases are TGCAGTGCTAGAGTGAAAGGGACAGGGAGGGACAATGAGCAGTTCTTC. Translation: CSARVKGTGRDNEQFF.

The CDR3 protein is CASGLTIQETQYF. In DNA, the CDR3 is TGTGCTAGTGGTTTGACGATTCAAGAGACCCAGTACTTC. V is TRBV12-5 and J is TRBJ2-5; D gene unclear. Per germline, CDR1 LGHNT and CDR2 FRNRAP. The CDR3 sequence is 13 residues long. V lost 2 bases, J lost 2 bases, and 6 bases lay in between.

This clonotype appeared many times. The junction and the germline gene differ at one end; a read error may be behind it. The chain carries TRBV5-5 and TRBJ1-2, with 7 bases fitting TRBD1. The germline V gene has CDR1 SGHKS and CDR2 YYEKEE (reference sequence). The CDR3 is 16 amino acids. The CDR3 protein is CASSLGGARGFGGYTF. CDR3 coding DNA: TGCGCCAGCAGCTTGGGAGGGGCCAGGGGGTTCGGCGGCTACACCTTC.

This clonotype was seen ten or more times. The chain uses TRBV12-3 or TRBV12-4 and TRBJ1-5, with 8 bases fitting TRBD1. Germline trimming cut 4 bases from V and 11 bases from J; bases unmatched to any gene: 16. This CDR3 is built from 16 residues. In nucleotides, the CDR3 is TGTGCCAGCAGTTCCGAGGGGACAGGTCTTAAGGTGACCCAGCATTTT. Translating it yields CASSSEGTGLKVTQHF.

This clonotype occurred many times. The rearrangement links TRBV11-2 to TRBJ2-2; tentatively, D is TRBD1 or TRBD2 (5 bases each). This CDR3 comprises 15 residues. V was shortened by 0 bases and J by 5 bases, with 10 bases between the two germline ends. The germline V gene encodes CDR1 SGHAT and CDR2 FQNNGV. This CDR3 is CASSLEGVWTGELFF. The CDR3 DNA reads as TGTGCCAGCAGCTTAGAGGGGGTTTGGACCGGGGAGCTGTTTTTT.

This chain joins TRBV6-2 or TRBV6-3 and TRBJ2-5; TRBD2 matches at 8 bases. This CDR3 is built from 17 residues. V dropped 5 bases and J dropped 1; count of bases not matched to a gene: 12. Germline loops: CDR1 MNHEY, CDR2 SVGEGT. The CDR3 sequence: CASSEAPLAGIQETQYF. The CDR3 bases are TGTGCCAGCAGTGAAGCGCCATTAGCGGGGATCCAAGAGACCCAGTACTTC.

This clonotype was detected many times. One end of the junction does not line up with germline, which may come from a read error. The chain uses TRBV18 and TRBJ2-7; either TRBD1 or TRBD2 may supply D (5 bases each). CDR3 size: 12 residues. Germline CDR1 is KGHSH and CDR2 is LQKENI. The DNA of the CDR3 is TGCCTCAATACGGGACCACGCTACGAGCAGTACTTC. Its translation is CLNTGPRYEQYF.

This clonotype was observed many times. The J gene is TRBJ1-2, the V gene TRBV6-5; D perhaps matches TRBD1 (5 bases). The CDR3 has 17 amino acids. Germline assignment: CDR1 MNHEY and CDR2 SVGAGI. The V end was cut by 5 bases, the J end by 0 bases, with 19 bases between. The CDR3 region has the DNA TGTGCCAGCAGTAACCCCGGGACCCAAAGGTCTAACTATGGCTACACCTTC. Translated, it gives CASSNPGTQRSNYGYTF.

This clonotype has just a few counts. The DNA of the CDR3 is TGTGCCAGCAGTACCGGGACGCACACAGATACGCAGTATTTT. Encoded protein: CASSTGTHTDTQYF. The chain uses TRBV25-1 and TRBJ2-3; TRBD1 or TRBD2 may be the D gene (5 bases each). CDR3 size: 14 residues. V was shortened by 5 bases and J by 2 bases, with 11 bases between the two germline ends. Germline CDR1 is MGHDK and CDR2 is SYGVNS. Complete variable domain (other parts from reference TRBV25-1 and TRBJ2-3): EADIYQTPRYLVIGTGKKITLECSQTMGHDKMYWYQQDPGMELHLIHYSYGVNSTEKGDLSSESTVSRIRTEHFPLTLESARPSHTSQYLCASSTGTHTDTQYFGPGTRLTVL.

The V and J genes are TRBV5-1 and TRBJ1-2; D is ambiguous. This CDR3 is 14 amino acids long. V was shortened by 4 bases and J by 7 bases, with 17 bases between the two germline ends. Looked up from germline, CDR1 is SGHRS and CDR2 is YFSETQ. This CDR3 reads CASSPELVSGGYTF. The CDR3 nucleotides are TGCGCCAGCAGCCCGGAGTTAGTGTCCGGTGGCTACACCTTC.

This clonotype was found many times. The rearrangement uses TRBV29-1 and TRBJ1-1, with D unresolved. This CDR3 region has 14 residues. Germline V gene lookup returns CDR1 SQVTM and CDR2 ANQGSEA. V was shortened by 0 bases and J by 5 bases, with 13 bases between the two germline ends. The CDR3 is CSVEERRAGTEAFF. In nucleotides, the CDR3 is TGCAGCGTTGAAGAACGGAGGGCGGGAACTGAAGCTTTCTTT.